This T cell receptor (beta chain) stems from a study of post-analysis software for immune sequencing data. Broader study findings: Significantly decreased normalized Chao1 diversity was recorded for multiple sclerosis patients relative to controls. Compared with controls, patients had more of 4 to 6 TRBV segments, including TRBV5-6, TRBV5-1 and TRBV20-1.

CDR1 and CDR2 from the germline V gene are SGHVS and FNYEAQ. This CDR3 has 15 amino acids. With 1 base removed from V and 6 bases from J, the gap between germline ends came to 14 bases. This clonotype was counted between two and nine times. The antigen remains unidentified. Researchers reported that TCR beta cDNA libraries carried unique molecular identifiers. Researchers reported approximately 480,000 cDNA molecules coming from roughly 1 to 10 million T cells. TCRdb used MiXCR to reprocess the PCR reads, holding one entry per CDR3 protein. The sample shows 750,000 to 950,000 distinct CDR3 sequences, roughly 50% of them seen only once.

Sequencing used blood. The TCR was taken from a girl between 10 and 17 years old with multiple sclerosis. The rearrangement joins TRBV7-6 to TRBJ2-3; D perhaps matches TRBD1 (6 bases). As DNA, the CDR3 is TGTGCCAGCAGCTTAGGGACAGTACCCTTCGATACGCAGTATTTT. This translates into CASSLGTVPFDTQYF.